Sequencing of this T cell receptor (beta chain) was carried out in a study of T cells in women clearing cervical HPV infection. Study in general: Controls' single incident HPV16 infection cleared within 12 months without precancer.

Study-wide findings and caveats: Cases carried less TRBV6-7 than controls: 0.11% versus 0.16%.

This CDR3 is 14 amino acids long. Trimming removed 6 bases from V and 0 bases from J, with 9 bases in between. Cervical HPV DNA detected by MY09/MY11 PCR, typed by dot-blot. For this clone: Its antigen remains unknown. The CDR3 goes on 3 residues after the read ends, and that part is filled in from the germline J gene.

TCRdb keeps only in-frame clones here, not all; method: immunoSEQ multiplex PCR. Seen in this sample are tens of thousands of clones; the ten most common clones hold more than 9%. The chain joins TRBV12-3 or TRBV12-4 to TRBJ1-3, with D possibly matching TRBD1 (6 bases). Sequenced sample: blood buffy coat. The sequence came from a woman aged 18-70 years with a cervical HPV16 infection that either progressed to CIN3+ or cleared (not recorded which). The CDR3: CASRQGYSGNTIYF. Partial CDR3 DNA: TGTGCCAGCAGACAGGGATACTCTGGAAACACC.